Shown below are 15 T cell receptor beta chains from a single sample sequenced in a study of blood T cell repertoires in COVID-19. The repertoire was sequenced with immunoSEQ multiplex PCR; TCRdb's copy has only in-frame clones and lacks some. The data show 70,000 or so clones, around 86% seen once. Material: peripheral blood. These receptors all come from a man of 80 years or more with acute or convalescent COVID-19.

This chain connects TRBV6-5 to TRBJ1-3; D is unresolved. CDR3 length: 14 residues. Germline CDR1 MNHEY, CDR2 SVGAGI. V lost 4 bases and J lost 3, with 10 bases in between. DNA of the CDR3: TGTGCCAGCAGTTTCCCCCGGGATGGAAACACCATATATTTT. As protein: CASSFPRDGNTIYF.

CDR3 nucleotides: TGTGCCAGCAGCTCCGGGACAGTTGAAGCTTTCTTT. Its translation is CASSSGTVEAFF. The V gene is TRBV6-5, the J gene TRBJ1-1; TRBD1 agrees at 7 bases. The junction had 5 bases not matched to a gene; V was cut back by 6 bases and J by 7 bases. The germline gives CDR1 MNHEY, CDR2 SVGAGI. The CDR3 sequence is 12 residues long.

The chain is built from TRBV6-4 and TRBJ2-3, with 8 bases aligning to TRBD2. V was pared by 4 bases and J by 4 bases, with 7 bases of the junction left unmatched. This CDR3 contains 15 residues. CDR1 and CDR2 from the germline V gene are MRHNA and SNTAGT. CDR3 region: CASSATGGQSDTQYF. The CDR3 DNA is TGTGCCAGCAGTGCGACGGGAGGGCAATCAGATACGCAGTATTTT.

This chain links TRBV29-1 with TRBJ1-2; D may be TRBD1 (5 bases). Per germline, CDR1 SQVTM and CDR2 ANQGSEA. V was pared by 7 bases and J by 4 bases, with 16 bases between. This CDR3 has 13 amino acids. The CDR3 coding sequence is TGCAGCGCGGACACCTCTCTCGCCTATGGCTACACCTTC. This codes for CSADTSLAYGYTF.

The rearrangement joins TRBV10-3 to TRBJ2-7, with D possibly matching TRBD2 (5 bases). The CDR3 spans 12 residues. V was shortened by 0 bases and J by 7 bases, with 7 bases between the two germline ends. Germline V gives CDR1 ENHRY, CDR2 SYGVKD. As DNA, the CDR3 is TGTGCCATCAGTGAGTCAGGCGGGGAGCAGTACTTC. Translated: CAISESGGEQYF.

This clone was detected a few times. The chain carries TRBV3-1 (or the pseudogene TRBV3-2) and TRBJ2-7; 7 bases map to TRBD1. Germline CDR1 and CDR2: LGHDT and YNNKEL (reference sequence). Losses at the gene ends were 6 bases for V and 2 bases for J; bases not matched to a gene: 7. The CDR3 contains 14 residues. This CDR3 is CASSPGTATYEQYF. CDR3 nucleotide sequence: TGTGCCAGCAGTCCCGGGACAGCGACCTACGAGCAGTACTTC.

As to this clone: The same CDR3 arises from other DNA sequences in this sample as well. The chain combines TRBV7-6 with TRBJ2-5; D perhaps matches TRBD2 (6 bases). This CDR3 has 13 amino acids. Germline assignment: CDR1 SGHVS and CDR2 FNYEAQ. Trimming shortened V by 5 bases and J by 5 bases, and 12 bases separated the two germline ends. The CDR3 loop is CASSRGGRETQYF. CDR3 nucleotides: TGTGCCAGCAGCCGTGGGGGGAGGGAGACCCAGTACTTC.

This clone was detected only once. V gene TRBV6-6 combines with J gene TRBJ2-3, with a tentative D call TRBD2 (7 bases). The V end lost 8 bases, the J end lost 2 bases, and 14 bases lay between the germline ends. Germline assignment: CDR1 MNHNY and CDR2 SVGAGI (reference sequence). The CDR3 extends over 14 amino acids. This CDR3 is CASARGGVTDTQYF. The CDR3 nucleotides are TGTGCCAGCGCTCGAGGGGGGGTCACAGATACGCAGTATTTT.

This clone was seen only a few times. V and J are TRBV19 and TRBJ1-3; 7 nucleotides agree with TRBD1. V was pared by 2 bases and J by 6 bases, with 4 bases of the junction left unmatched. The germline CDR1 and CDR2 sequences are LNHDA and SQIVND (reference sequence). The CDR3 is made up of 14 amino acids. CDR3 nucleotides: TGTGCCAGTAGTATATGGACAGGACCAAACACCATATATTTT. Translating it yields CASSIWTGPNTIYF.

Turning to this clone: Other DNA sequences in the same sample also yield this CDR3. The V call is TRBV9, the J call TRBJ1-6; possible D gene TRBD1, 6 bases. CDR1 and CDR2 (germline): SGDLS, YYNGEE. There are 15 residues in the CDR3. V was shortened by 0 bases and J by 7 bases, with 11 bases between the two germline ends. CDR3 in DNA: TGTGCCAGCAGCGTAGGGGGGGGGCGCAATTCACCCCTCCACTTT. Translation gives CASSVGGGRNSPLHF.

The rearrangement links TRBV18 to TRBJ2-2; D possibly corresponds to TRBD1 (6 bases). Trimming stripped 4 bases from V and 4 bases from J, with 7 bases between. This CDR3 region has 13 residues. Germline V gene data show CDR1 as KGHSH and CDR2 as LQKENI. The CDR3 DNA reads as TGTGCCAGCTCACTACAGGGCACCGGGGAGCTGTTTTTT. This encodes CASSLQGTGELFF.

The V and J genes are TRBV7-2 and TRBJ2-1, with 10 nucleotides matching TRBD1. The CDR3 is made up of 15 amino acids. The junction had 6 bases not matched to a gene; V was cut back by 3 bases and J by 7 bases. Germline loops: CDR1 SGHTA, CDR2 FQGNSA. CDR3 loop: CASSFDRGPVNEQFF. In DNA, the CDR3 is TGTGCCAGCAGCTTTGACAGGGGGCCTGTTAATGAGCAGTTCTTC.

The chain has TRBV7-2 and TRBJ2-1; 8 nucleotides align to TRBD2. V shed 8 bases and J 3 bases; nucleotides not matched to a gene: 6. The germline CDR1 and CDR2 sequences are SGHTA and FQGNSA. The CDR3 has 14 residues. The CDR3 sequence: CASPSGGFYNEQFF. The CDR3 coding sequence is TGTGCCAGCCCCTCGGGGGGGTTCTACAATGAGCAGTTCTTC.

The chain carries TRBV6-6 and TRBJ1-4; 10 bases fit TRBD1. Germline loops: CDR1 MNHNY, CDR2 SVGAGI (reference sequence). There are 16 residues in the CDR3. The V and J ends lost 6 bases and 2 bases, in that order; junction bases with no gene match: 6. The CDR3 spells CASRQGQGGTNEKLFF. The CDR3, as DNA: TGTGCCAGCAGGCAAGGACAGGGGGGCACTAATGAAAAACTGTTTTTT.

V and J are TRBV28 and TRBJ2-5, with 7 bases matching TRBD2. Germline V gives CDR1 MDHEN, CDR2 SYDVKM. Trimming cost V 3 bases and J 3 bases; bases outside gene matches: 13. This CDR3 spans 17 amino acids. This chain's CDR3 is CASSFLGRGRGEETQYF. CDR3 DNA: TGTGCCAGCAGTTTTCTTGGACGCGGGAGAGGGGAAGAGACCCAGTACTTC.